Detailed here is one T cell receptor (beta chain). The antigen remains undetermined. The data stem from a study of cytomegalovirus exposure and HLA in healthy donors. Study-wide context: One earlier analysis, a look at approximately 190 million T cells, found some 110 million unique TCR beta sequences.

Notes on the study in general: CMV antigen specificity of a few CMV-associated chains was confirmed in vitro.

Germline V gives CDR1 MNHEY, CDR2 SVGAGI. V trimming: 4 bases; J trimming: 5 bases; junction bases outside the gene matches: 10. The CDR3 contains 15 residues. PCR was performed using 60 Vbeta and 13 Jbeta primers. The repertoire was sequenced with immunoSEQ multiplex PCR; TCRdb's copy has only in-frame clones and lacks some. This table has under 170,000 clones, around 79% appearing once. The chain joins TRBV6-5 to TRBJ2-7, with 8 bases that match TRBD2. Source material: PBMCs. This receptor was obtained from a human donor in good health. The CDR3 DNA follows: TGTGCCAGCAGTTCCCCGAGAAGCGGGAGCAACGAGCAGTACTTC. This codes for CASSSPRSGSNEQYF.